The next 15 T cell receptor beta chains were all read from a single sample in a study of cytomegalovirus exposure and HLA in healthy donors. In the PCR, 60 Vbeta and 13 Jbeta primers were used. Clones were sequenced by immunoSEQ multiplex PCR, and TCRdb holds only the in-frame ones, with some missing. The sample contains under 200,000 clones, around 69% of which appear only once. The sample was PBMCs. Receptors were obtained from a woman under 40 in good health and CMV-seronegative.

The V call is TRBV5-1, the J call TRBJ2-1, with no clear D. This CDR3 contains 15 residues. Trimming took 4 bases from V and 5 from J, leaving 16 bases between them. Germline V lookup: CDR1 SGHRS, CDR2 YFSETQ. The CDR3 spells CASSPRVGPDNEQFF. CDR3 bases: TGCGCCAGCAGCCCCCGGGTTGGCCCAGACAATGAGCAGTTCTTC.

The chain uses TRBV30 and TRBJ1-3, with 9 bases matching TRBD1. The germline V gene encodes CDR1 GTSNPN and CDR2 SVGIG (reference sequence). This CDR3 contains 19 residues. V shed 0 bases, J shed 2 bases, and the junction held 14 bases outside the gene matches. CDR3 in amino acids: CAWSVIFQGQGTTGNTIYF. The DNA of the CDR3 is TGTGCCTGGAGTGTTATTTTCCAGGGACAGGGTACGACTGGAAACACCATATATTTT.

The CDR3 DNA reads as TGTGCCTGGAGTGTAACCCCCCAGAATTCACCCCTCCACTTT. Protein sequence: CAWSVTPQNSPLHF. The genes are TRBV30 and TRBJ1-6, with D unresolved. CDR3 length: 14 amino acids. Germline V gene lookup returns CDR1 GTSNPN and CDR2 SVGIG (reference sequence). The V and J ends lost 0 bases and 7 bases respectively, with 10 bases between them.

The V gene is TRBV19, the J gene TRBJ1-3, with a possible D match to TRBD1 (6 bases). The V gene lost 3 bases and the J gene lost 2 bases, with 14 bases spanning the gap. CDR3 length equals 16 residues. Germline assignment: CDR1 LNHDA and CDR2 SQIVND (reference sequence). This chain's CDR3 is CASSMGAAAAGNTIYF. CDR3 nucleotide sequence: TGTGCCAGTAGTATGGGGGCGGCCGCGGCTGGAAACACCATATATTTT.

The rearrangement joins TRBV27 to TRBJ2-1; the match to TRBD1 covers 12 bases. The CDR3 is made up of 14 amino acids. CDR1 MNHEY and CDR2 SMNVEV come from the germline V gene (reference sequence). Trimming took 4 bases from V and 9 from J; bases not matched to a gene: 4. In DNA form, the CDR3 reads TGTGCCAGCAGTTGGGGACAGGGGGCGGGTGAGCAGTTCTTC. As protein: CASSWGQGAGEQFF.

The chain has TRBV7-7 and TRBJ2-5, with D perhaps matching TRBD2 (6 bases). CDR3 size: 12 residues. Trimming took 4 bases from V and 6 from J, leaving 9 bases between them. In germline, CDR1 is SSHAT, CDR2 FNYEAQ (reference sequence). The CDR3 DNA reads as TGTGCCAGCAGCTCGGAGGGGAAGACCCAGTACTTC. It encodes CASSSEGKTQYF.

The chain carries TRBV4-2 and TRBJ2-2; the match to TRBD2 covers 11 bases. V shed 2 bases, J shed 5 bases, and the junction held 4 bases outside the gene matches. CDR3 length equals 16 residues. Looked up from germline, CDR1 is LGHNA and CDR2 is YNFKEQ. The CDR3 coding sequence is TGTGCCAGCAGCCAAACTAGCGGGAGAGGAACCGGGGAGCTGTTTTTT. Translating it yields CASSQTSGRGTGELFF.

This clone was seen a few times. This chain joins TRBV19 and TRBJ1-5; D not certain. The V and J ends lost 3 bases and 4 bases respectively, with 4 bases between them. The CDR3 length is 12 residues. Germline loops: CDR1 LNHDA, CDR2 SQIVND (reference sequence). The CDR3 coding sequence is TGTGCCAGTAGTATCTCGAATCAGCCCCAGCATTTT. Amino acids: CASSISNQPQHF.

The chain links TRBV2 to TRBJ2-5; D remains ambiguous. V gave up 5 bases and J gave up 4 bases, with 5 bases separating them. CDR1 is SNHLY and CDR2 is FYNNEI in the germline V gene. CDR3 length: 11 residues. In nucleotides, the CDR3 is TGTGCCAGCAGTCAAATAGAGACCCAGTACTTC. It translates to CASSQIETQYF.

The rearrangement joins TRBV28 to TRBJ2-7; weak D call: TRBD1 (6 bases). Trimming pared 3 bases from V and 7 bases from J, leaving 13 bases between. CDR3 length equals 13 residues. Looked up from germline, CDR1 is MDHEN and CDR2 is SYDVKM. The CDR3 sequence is CASSFRPGDEQYF. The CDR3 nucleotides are TGTGCCAGCAGTTTCCGTCCAGGGGATGAGCAGTACTTC.

Written as DNA, the CDR3 is TGTGCCAGTAGCCTCCCTGGCGGATACTCTGGAAACACCATATATTTT. Translated: CASSLPGGYSGNTIYF. The chain links TRBV19 to TRBJ1-3; no definite D call. The CDR3 length is 16 residues. Trimming pared 6 bases from V and 0 bases from J, leaving 15 bases between. CDR1 is LNHDA and CDR2 is SQIVND in the germline V gene (reference sequence).

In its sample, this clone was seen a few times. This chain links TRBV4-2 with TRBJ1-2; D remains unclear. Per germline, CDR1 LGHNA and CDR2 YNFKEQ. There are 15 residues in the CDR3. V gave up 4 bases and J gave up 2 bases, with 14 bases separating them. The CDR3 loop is CASSPFTGSNYGYTF. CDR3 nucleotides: TGTGCCAGCAGCCCTTTCACCGGGAGCAACTATGGCTACACCTTC.

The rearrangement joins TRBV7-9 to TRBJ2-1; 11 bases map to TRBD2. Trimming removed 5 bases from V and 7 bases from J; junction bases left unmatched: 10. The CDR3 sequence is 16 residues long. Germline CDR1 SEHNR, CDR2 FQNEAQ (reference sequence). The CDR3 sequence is CASSPDTRLAGNEQFF. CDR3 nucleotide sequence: TGTGCCAGCAGCCCTGACACAAGACTAGCGGGGAATGAGCAGTTCTTC. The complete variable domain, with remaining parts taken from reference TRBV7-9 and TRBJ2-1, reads DTGVSQNPRHKITKRGQNVTFRCDPISEHNRLYWYRQTLGQGPEFLTYFQNEAQLEKSRLLSDRFSAERPKGSFSTLEIQRTEQGDSAMYLCASSPDTRLAGNEQFFGPGTRLTVL.

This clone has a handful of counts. CDR3 region: CASRSAGGSGGNEQFF. The DNA for the CDR3 is TGTGCCAGCAGATCCGCCGGCGGGAGTGGGGGGAATGAGCAGTTCTTC. J is TRBJ2-1 and V is TRBV28; the match to TRBD2 covers 7 bases. The J segment lost 7 bases and the V segment lost 6 bases, leaving 15 bases of the junction unmatched. CDR3 length: 16 amino acids. The germline V gene has CDR1 MDHEN and CDR2 SYDVKM.

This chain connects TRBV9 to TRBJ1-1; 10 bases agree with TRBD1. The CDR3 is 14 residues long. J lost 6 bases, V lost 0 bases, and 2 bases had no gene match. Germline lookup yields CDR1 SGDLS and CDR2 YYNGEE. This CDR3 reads CASSVADRGPEAFF. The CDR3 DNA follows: TGTGCCAGCAGCGTAGCTGACAGGGGGCCTGAAGCTTTCTTT. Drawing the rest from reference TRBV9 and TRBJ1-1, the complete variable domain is DSGVTQTPKHLITATGQRVTLRCSPRSGDLSVYWYQQSLDQGLQFLIQYYNGEERAKGNILERFSAQQFPDLHSELNLSSLELGDSALYFCASSVADRGPEAFFGQGTRLTVV.